One and the same sample provided the 5 T cell receptor beta chains below, sequenced in a study of early T cells in non-severe SARS-CoV-2 infection. One entry per CDR3 protein, called by TCRdb with MiXCR from the 5' RACE reads. Of roughly 60,000 distinct CDR3 sequences in the sample, approximately 8% are singletons; the top ten hold under 3.5%. The source material was whole blood. The source of these receptors is an adult who was a healthcare worker with PCR-confirmed SARS-CoV-2 infection or an uninfected control (not recorded which).

Only a few counts were recorded for this clonotype. This chain links TRBV29-1 with TRBJ2-1; no reliable D call. The CDR3 length is 11 residues. Trimming took 7 bases from V and 3 from J, leaving 7 bases between them. Germline values: CDR1 SQVTM, CDR2 ANQGSEA. The CDR3 region has the DNA TGCAGCGCCTCTCACTACAATGAGCAGTTCTTC. Amino acids: CSASHYNEQFF.

This clonotype was counted at least ten times. This chain links TRBV29-1 with TRBJ2-3; the D gene is possibly TRBD2 (6 bases). Germline-derived CDR1 and CDR2 are SQVTM and ANQGSEA. The CDR3 spans 12 residues. Trimming shortened V by 3 bases and J by 4 bases, and 8 bases separated the two germline ends. The CDR3 DNA follows: TGCAGCGTTGAGCGGGATGCAGATACGCAGTATTTT. Amino acids: CSVERDADTQYF.

A few counts support this clonotype. V gene TRBV6-6 combines with J gene TRBJ2-3; 9 nucleotides agree with TRBD2. The CDR3 is 16 amino acids. V was clipped by 6 bases and J by 5 bases; unmatched bases: 12. Germline assignment: CDR1 MNHNY and CDR2 SVGAGI (reference sequence). The CDR3 here is CASRHGAGGLRDTQYF. The CDR3, as DNA: TGTGCCAGCAGACACGGCGCGGGAGGGTTAAGAGATACGCAGTATTTT.

The V and J genes are TRBV4-2 and TRBJ2-5; TRBD2 agrees at 11 bases. The germline V gene has CDR1 LGHNA and CDR2 YNFKEQ. The CDR3 runs 16 residues. Trimming at V came to 0 bases and at J to 5 bases, leaving 5 bases not matched to a gene. CDR3 sequence: CASSQELAGVSETQYF. Written as DNA, the CDR3 is TGTGCCAGCAGCCAAGAACTAGCGGGAGTAAGCGAGACCCAGTACTTC.

CDR3 DNA sequence: TGTGCCAGCAGCTACCGACTAGCGGGAGTGGAGACCCAGTACTTC. Protein: CASSYRLAGVETQYF. V is TRBV11-2 and J is TRBJ2-5, with TRBD2 matching over 12 bases. The length of the CDR3 is 15 residues. The germline gives CDR1 SGHAT, CDR2 FQNNGV. V was clipped by 4 bases and J by 5 bases; unmatched bases: 5. Complete variable domain (other parts from reference TRBV11-2 and TRBJ2-5): EAGVAQSPRYKIIEKRQSVAFWCNPISGHATLYWYQQILGQGPKLLIQFQNNGVVDDSQLPKDRFSAERLKGVDSTLKIQPAKLEDSAVYLCASSYRLAGVETQYFGPGTRLLVL.